Presented here are 2 T cell receptor beta chains from one specimen sequenced in a study of shared clonotypes between healthy human individuals. Clones were sequenced by immunoSEQ multiplex PCR, and TCRdb holds only the in-frame ones, with some missing. The sample lists about 2.4 million clones, 93% occurring once. What was sequenced was naive CD4+ T cells from PBMCs. Subset described: CD45RA+ positively selected. The receptor set was obtained from a man younger than 35 in good health. Some clones in this sample may be carry-over from other donors' samples.

This chain joins TRBV2 and TRBJ2-7, with 10 bases that match TRBD1. Losses at the gene ends were 4 bases for V and 3 bases for J; bases not matched to a gene: 6. CDR1 is SNHLY, CDR2 FYNNEI, per germline. The length of the CDR3 is 15 residues. The CDR3 bases are TGTGCCAGCAGTGTGGACAGGGGGTTCCGCTACGAGCAGTACTTC. Its protein product is CASSVDRGFRYEQYF.

V usage is TRBV10-3 and J usage is TRBJ1-3; no reliable D call. The CDR3 has 17 amino acids. V lost 2 bases and J lost 0, with 14 bases in between. Germline CDR1 reads ENHRY; CDR2 reads SYGVKD. Here the CDR3 DNA reads TGTGCCATCAGTGAGGGAGACATAAGGAGCTCTGGAAACACCATATATTTT. It yields the protein CAISEGDIRSSGNTIYF.